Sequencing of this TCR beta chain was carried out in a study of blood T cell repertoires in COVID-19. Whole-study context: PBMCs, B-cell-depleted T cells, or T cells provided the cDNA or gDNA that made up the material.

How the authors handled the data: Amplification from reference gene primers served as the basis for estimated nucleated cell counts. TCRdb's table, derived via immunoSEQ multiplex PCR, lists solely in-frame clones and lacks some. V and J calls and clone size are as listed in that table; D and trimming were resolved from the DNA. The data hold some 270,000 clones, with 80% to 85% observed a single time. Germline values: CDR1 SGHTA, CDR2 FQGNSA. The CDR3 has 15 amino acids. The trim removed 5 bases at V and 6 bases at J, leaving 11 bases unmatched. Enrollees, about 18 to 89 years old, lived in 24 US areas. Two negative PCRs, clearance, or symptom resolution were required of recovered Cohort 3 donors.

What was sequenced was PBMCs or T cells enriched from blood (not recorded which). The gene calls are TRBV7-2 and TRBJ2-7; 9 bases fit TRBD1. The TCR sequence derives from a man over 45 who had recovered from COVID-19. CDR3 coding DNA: TGTGCCAGCAGCATAACCAGACAGGGGGTTGGCGAGCAGTACTTC. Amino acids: CASSITRQGVGEQYF.